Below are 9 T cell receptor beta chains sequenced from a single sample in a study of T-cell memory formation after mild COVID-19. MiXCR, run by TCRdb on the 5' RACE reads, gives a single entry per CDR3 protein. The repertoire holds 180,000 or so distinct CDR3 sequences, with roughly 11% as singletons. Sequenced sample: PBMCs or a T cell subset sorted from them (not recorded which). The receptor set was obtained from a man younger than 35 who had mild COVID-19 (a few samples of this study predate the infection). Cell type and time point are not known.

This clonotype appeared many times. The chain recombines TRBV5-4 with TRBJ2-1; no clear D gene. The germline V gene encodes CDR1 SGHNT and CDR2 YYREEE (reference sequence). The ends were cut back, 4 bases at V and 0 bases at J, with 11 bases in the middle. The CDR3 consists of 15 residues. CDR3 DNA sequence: TGTGCCAGCAGCCGTGACCAGAGCTCCTACAATGAGCAGTTCTTC. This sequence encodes CASSRDQSSYNEQFF.

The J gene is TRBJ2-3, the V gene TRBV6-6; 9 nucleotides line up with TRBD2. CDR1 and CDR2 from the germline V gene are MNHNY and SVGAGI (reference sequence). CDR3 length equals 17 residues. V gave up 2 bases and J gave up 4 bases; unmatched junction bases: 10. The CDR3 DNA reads TGTGCCAGCAGTTACCCCCAGTTGGCTAGCGGGGCAGATACGCAGTATTTT. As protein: CASSYPQLASGADTQYF.

The CDR3 protein is CASRGLAGGPRADTQYF. CDR3 DNA: TGTGCCAGCAGGGGACTAGCGGGGGGCCCCCGGGCGGATACGCAGTATTTT. The chain has TRBV27 and TRBJ2-3; 15 bases fit TRBD2. From germline, CDR1 is MNHEY and CDR2 SMNVEV (reference sequence). V trimming: 6 bases; J trimming: 6 bases; junction bases outside the gene matches: 10. The CDR3 is 17 amino acids.

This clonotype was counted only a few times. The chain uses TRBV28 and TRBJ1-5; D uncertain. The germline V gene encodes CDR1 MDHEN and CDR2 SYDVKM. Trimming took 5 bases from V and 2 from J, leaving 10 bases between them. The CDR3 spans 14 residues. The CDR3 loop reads CASSPNLGNQPQHF. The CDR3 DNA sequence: TGTGCCAGCAGTCCGAATCTAGGCAATCAGCCCCAGCATTTT.

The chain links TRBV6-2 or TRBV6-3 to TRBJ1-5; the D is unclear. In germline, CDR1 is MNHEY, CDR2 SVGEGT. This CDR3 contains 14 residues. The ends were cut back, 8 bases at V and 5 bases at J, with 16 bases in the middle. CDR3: CASSQTTTDQPQHF. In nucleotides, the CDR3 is TGTGCCAGCTCGCAGACCACTACCGATCAGCCCCAGCATTTT.

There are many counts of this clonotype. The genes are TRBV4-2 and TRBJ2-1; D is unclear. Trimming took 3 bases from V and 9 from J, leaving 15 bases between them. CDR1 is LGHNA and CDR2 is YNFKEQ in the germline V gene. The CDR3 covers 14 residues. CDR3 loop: CASSQRTFPFEQFF. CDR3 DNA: TGTGCCAGCAGCCAGCGGACCTTCCCTTTTGAGCAGTTCTTC.

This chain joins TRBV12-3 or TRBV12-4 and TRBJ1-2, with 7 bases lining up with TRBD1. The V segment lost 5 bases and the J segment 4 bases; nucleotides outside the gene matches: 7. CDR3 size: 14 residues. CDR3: CASSPQQGSYGYTF. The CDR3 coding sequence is TGTGCCAGCAGTCCGCAACAGGGGAGCTATGGCTACACCTTC.

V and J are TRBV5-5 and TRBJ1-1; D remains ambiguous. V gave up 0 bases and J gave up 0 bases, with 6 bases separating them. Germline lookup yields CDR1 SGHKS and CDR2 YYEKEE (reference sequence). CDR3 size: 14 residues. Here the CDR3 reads CASSLGHVNTEAFF. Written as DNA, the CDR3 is TGTGCCAGCAGCTTGGGACATGTGAACACTGAAGCTTTCTTT.

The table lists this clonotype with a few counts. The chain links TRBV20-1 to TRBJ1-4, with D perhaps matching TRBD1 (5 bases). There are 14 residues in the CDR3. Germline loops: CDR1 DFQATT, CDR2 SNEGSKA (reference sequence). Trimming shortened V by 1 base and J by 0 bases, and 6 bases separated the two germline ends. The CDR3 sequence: CSARVRATNEKLFF. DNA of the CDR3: TGCAGTGCTAGAGTCAGGGCAACTAATGAAAAACTGTTTTTT.